The clone carrying this T cell receptor beta chain was seen repeatedly, ten times or more. If no ophthalmopathy progression occurred within 18 months, Graves' hyperthyroidism was stable. The sample belongs to a study of T cells in Graves' hyperthyroidism and ophthalmopathy. Study summary: Peripheral blood was collected at initial diagnosis, before any treatment.

Amplified TCR beta CDR3 regions came from RNA transcripts. First-round RT-PCR targeting the TCR CDR3 was performed with the HTBI primer set. Via MiXCR, TCRdb re-called the multiplex PCR reads, giving one row per CDR3 protein. Of around 800,000 distinct CDR3 sequences in the sample, 38% were seen once. The sequence came from a man aged 18 to 35 with Graves' hyperthyroidism. The sequenced material came from blood.

The CDR3 protein is CAISEDGPRSLPGANVLTF. The CDR3 bases are TGTGCCATCAGTGAAGATGGGCCCCGAAGTCTCCCTGGGGCCAACGTCCTGACTTTC. The chain combines TRBV10-3 with TRBJ2-6; the D is unclear. Trimming left V 3 bases short and J 2 bases short, with 20 bases between. Per the germline V gene, CDR1 is ENHRY and CDR2 is SYGVKD. This CDR3 is 19 amino acids long.